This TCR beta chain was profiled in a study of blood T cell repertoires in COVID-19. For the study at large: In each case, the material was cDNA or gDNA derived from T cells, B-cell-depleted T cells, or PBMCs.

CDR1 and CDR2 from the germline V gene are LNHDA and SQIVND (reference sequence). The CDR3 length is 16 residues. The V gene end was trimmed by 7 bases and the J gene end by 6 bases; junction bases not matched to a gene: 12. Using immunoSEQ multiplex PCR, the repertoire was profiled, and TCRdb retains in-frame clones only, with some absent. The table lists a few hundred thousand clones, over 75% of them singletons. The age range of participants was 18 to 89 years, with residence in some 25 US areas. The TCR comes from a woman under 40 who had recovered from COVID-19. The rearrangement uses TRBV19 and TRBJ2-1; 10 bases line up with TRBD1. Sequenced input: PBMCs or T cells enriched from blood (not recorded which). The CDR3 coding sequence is TGTGCCAGTACGCGCACGGGGGACAGGGGCGGCAATGAGCAGTTCTTC. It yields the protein CASTRTGDRGGNEQFF.